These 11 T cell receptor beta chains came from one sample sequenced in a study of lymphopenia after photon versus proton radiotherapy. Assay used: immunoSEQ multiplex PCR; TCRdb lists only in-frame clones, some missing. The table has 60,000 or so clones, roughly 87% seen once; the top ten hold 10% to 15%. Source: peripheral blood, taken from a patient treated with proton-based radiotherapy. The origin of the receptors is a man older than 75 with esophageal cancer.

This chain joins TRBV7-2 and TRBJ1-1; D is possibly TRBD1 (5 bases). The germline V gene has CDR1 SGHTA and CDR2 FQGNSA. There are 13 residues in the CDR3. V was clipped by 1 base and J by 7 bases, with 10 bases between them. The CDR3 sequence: CASSLEGEDEAFF. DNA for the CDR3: TGTGCCAGCAGCTTAGAAGGGGAGGATGAAGCTTTCTTT.

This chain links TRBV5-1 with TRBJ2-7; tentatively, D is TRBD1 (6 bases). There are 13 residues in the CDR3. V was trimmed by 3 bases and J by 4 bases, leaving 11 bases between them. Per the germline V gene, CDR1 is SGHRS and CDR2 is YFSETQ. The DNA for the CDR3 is TGCGCCAGCAGCTACGGGACACAGTACGAGCAGTACTTC. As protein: CASSYGTQYEQYF.

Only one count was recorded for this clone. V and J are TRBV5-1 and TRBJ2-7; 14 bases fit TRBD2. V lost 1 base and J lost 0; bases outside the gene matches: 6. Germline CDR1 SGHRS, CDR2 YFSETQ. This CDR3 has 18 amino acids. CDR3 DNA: TGCGCCAGCAGCTTGTACGGACTAGCGGGGGGCTTCTCCTACGAGCAGTACTTC. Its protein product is CASSLYGLAGGFSYEQYF. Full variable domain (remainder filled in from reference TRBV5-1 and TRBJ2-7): KAGVTQTPRYLIKTRGQQVTLSCSPISGHRSVSWYQQTPGQGLQFLFEYFSETQRNKGNFPGRFSGRQFSNSRSEMNVSTLELGDSALYLCASSLYGLAGGFSYEQYFGPGTRLTVT.

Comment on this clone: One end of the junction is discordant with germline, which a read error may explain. As DNA, the CDR3 is TGCGCCAGCAGCCAAGACAGGGACTATGGCTACACCTTC. Its protein product is CASSQDRDYGYTF. J is TRBJ1-2 and V is TRBV5-4, with 7 bases matching TRBD1. The length of the CDR3 is 13 residues. Looked up from germline, CDR1 is SGHNT and CDR2 is YYREEE (reference sequence).

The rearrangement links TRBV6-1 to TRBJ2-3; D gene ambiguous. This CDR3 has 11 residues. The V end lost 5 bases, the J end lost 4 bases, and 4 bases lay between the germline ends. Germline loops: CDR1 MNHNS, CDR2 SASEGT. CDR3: CASSLSDTQYF. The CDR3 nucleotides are TGTGCCAGCAGTCTCTCAGATACGCAGTATTTT.

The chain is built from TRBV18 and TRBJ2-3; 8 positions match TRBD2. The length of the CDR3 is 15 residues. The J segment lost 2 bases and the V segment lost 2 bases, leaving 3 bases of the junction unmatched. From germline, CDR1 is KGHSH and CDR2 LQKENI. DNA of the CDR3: TGTGCCAGCTCACCAATAGCGGGGAACACAGATACGCAGTATTTT. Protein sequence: CASSPIAGNTDTQYF.

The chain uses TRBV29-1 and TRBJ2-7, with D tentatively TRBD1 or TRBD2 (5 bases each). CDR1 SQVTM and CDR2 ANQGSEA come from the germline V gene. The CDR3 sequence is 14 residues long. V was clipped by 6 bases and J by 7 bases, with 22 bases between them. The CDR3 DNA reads TGCAGCGTCGGTCCCGGTGGACCCGAGGGGGAGCAGTACTTC. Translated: CSVGPGGPEGEQYF.

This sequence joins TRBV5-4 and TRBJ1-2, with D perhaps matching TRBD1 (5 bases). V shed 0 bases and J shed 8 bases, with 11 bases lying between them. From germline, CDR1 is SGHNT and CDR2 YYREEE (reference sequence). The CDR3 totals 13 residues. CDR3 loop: CASSLAAGMGYTF. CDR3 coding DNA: TGTGCCAGCAGCTTGGCGGCAGGGATGGGCTACACCTTC.

In DNA form, the CDR3 reads TGTGCCAGCTCCCCGGGACACTCTACTAGCACAGATACGCAGTATTTT. It translates to CASSPGHSTSTDTQYF. The chain links TRBV18 to TRBJ2-3, with D maybe TRBD1 (6 bases). CDR1 and CDR2 from the germline V gene are KGHSH and LQKENI. The CDR3 is 16 amino acids. V was clipped by 6 bases and J by 0 bases, with 16 bases between them.

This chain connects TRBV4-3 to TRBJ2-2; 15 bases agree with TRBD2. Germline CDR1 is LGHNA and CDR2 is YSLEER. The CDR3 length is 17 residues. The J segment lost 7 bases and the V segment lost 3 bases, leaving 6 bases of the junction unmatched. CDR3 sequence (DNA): TGCGCCAGCAGCCAGCCACCGGGACTAGCGGGAGGCGGGGAGCTGTTTTTT. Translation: CASSQPPGLAGGGELFF.

In DNA form, the CDR3 reads TGTGCCAGCAGCCTATGGACTAGCTCCTACGAGCAGTACTTC. It encodes CASSLWTSSYEQYF. This rearrangement joins TRBV5-5 to TRBJ2-7, with TRBD2 matching 7 bases. The CDR3 totals 14 residues. Germline CDR1 and CDR2: SGHKS and YYEKEE (reference sequence). Trimming took 4 bases from V and 0 from J; bases not matched to a gene: 4. Based on the CDR3 plus reference TRBV5-5 and TRBJ2-7, the full variable domain is DAGVTQSPTHLIKTRGQQVTLRCSPISGHKSVSWYQQVLGQGPQFIFQYYEKEERGRGNFPDRFSARQFPNYSSELNVNALLLGDSALYLCASSLWTSSYEQYFGPGTRLTVT.